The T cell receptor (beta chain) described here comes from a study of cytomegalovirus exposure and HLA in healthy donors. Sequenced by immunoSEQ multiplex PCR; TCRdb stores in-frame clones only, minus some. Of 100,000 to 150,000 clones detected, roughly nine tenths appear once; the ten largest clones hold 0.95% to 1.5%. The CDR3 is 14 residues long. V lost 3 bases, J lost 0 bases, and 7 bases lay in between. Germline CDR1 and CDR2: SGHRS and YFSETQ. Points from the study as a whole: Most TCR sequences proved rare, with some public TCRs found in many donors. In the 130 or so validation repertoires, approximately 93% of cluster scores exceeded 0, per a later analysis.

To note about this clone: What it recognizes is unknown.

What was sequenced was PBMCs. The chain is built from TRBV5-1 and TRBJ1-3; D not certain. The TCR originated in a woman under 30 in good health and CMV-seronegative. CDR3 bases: TGCGCCAGCAGCTCGGAGGTCTCTGGAAACACCATATATTTT. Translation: CASSSEVSGNTIYF.